This TCR beta chain was identified during a study of cytomegalovirus exposure and HLA in healthy donors. Sequencing used immunoSEQ multiplex PCR; TCRdb keeps in-frame clones, though not all of them. Found here are about 180,000 clones, around 85% of them singletons; the top ten hold approximately 16%. J was trimmed by 4 bases and V by 4 bases; bases with no gene match: 3. Looked up from germline, CDR1 is MGHRA and CDR2 is YSYEKL. The CDR3 length is 13 residues. This clone was observed a single time. Sequenced: PBMCs. The chain links TRBV4-1 to TRBJ2-7; 8 bases line up with TRBD2. The TCR originated in a man aged 18 to 30 in good health and CMV-seropositive. CDR3 region: CASSPGGGYEQYF. CDR3 nucleotide sequence: TGCGCCAGCAGCCCGGGAGGGGGGTACGAGCAGTACTTC.